This passage covers 15 T cell receptor beta chains from one sample sequenced in a study of cytomegalovirus exposure and HLA in healthy donors. The PCR used 60 Vbeta and 13 Jbeta primers. Sequencing was performed with immunoSEQ multiplex PCR; in TCRdb, only in-frame clones are kept and a portion is missing. Of nearly 110,000 clones in the sample, more than 65% were seen once. Sequencing input: PBMCs. All receptors come from a woman in her 50s in good health and CMV-seropositive.

This chain connects TRBV4-3 to TRBJ2-3; D call uncertain. V lost 4 bases to trimming and J lost 2 bases, with 7 bases between them. CDR1 is LGHNA and CDR2 is YSLEER in the germline V gene. The CDR3 is 13 residues long. The CDR3 sequence is CASSPTVTDTQYF. The CDR3 coding sequence is TGCGCCAGCAGCCCAACGGTCACAGATACGCAGTATTTT.

V and J are TRBV7-8 and TRBJ2-2, with D hard to call. The CDR3 extends over 14 amino acids. V lost 1 base, J lost 4 bases, and 7 bases lay in between. Per the germline V gene, CDR1 is SGHVS and CDR2 is FQNEAQ. The CDR3 loop is CASSLDSPTGELFF. The CDR3 DNA reads as TGTGCCAGCAGCTTAGACAGTCCCACCGGGGAGCTGTTTTTT.

A single count supports this clone. The chain carries TRBV28 and TRBJ1-4, with 12 bases identical to TRBD1. Germline CDR1 and CDR2: MDHEN and SYDVKM. The CDR3 contains 15 residues. J gave up 7 bases and V 6 bases, and 6 bases lay outside the gene matches. CDR3 residues: CASSGGQGAREKLFF. For the CDR3, the DNA is TGTGCCAGCAGCGGGGGACAGGGGGCGCGTGAAAAACTGTTTTTT.

The V call is TRBV5-6, the J call TRBJ1-5; 8 bases are a match to TRBD1. The J segment lost 2 bases and the V segment lost 4 bases, leaving 8 bases of the junction unmatched. CDR1 is SGHDT, CDR2 YYEEEE, per germline. This CDR3 spans 16 amino acids. CDR3 amino acids: CASSPFGQGGNQPQHF. The CDR3 nucleotides are TGTGCCAGCAGCCCTTTCGGACAGGGTGGCAATCAGCCCCAGCATTTT. The full variable domain, in which reference TRBV5-6 and TRBJ1-5 provide the parts outside the CDR3, is DAGVTQSPTHLIKTRGQQVTLRCSPKSGHDTVSWYQQALGQGPQFIFQYYEEEERQRGNFPDRFSGHQFPNYSSELNVNALLLGDSALYLCASSPFGQGGNQPQHFGDGTRLSIL.

The chain carries TRBV6-5 and TRBJ1-5; the D is unclear. Germline assignment: CDR1 MNHEY and CDR2 SVGAGI. CDR3 length: 13 residues. V was shortened by 4 bases and J by 9 bases, with 13 bases between the two germline ends. The CDR3 is CASSSPREGPQHF. For the CDR3, the DNA is TGTGCCAGCAGTTCACCCCGCGAGGGGCCCCAGCATTTT.

This chain joins TRBV10-3 and TRBJ1-2, with D possibly TRBD1 on 6 matching bases. Germline V gene data show CDR1 as ENHRY and CDR2 as SYGVKD. The CDR3 covers 12 residues. Deletions cut 10 bases from V and 6 bases from J, with 15 bases between. The CDR3 DNA reads as TGTGCCACCGCTGGGACACAGGATGGCTACACCTTC. Translating it yields CATAGTQDGYTF.

The V call is TRBV14, the J call TRBJ2-1; TRBD1 matches at 9 bases. V shed 3 bases and J 6 bases; nucleotides not matched to a gene: 9. This CDR3 comprises 16 residues. CDR1 and CDR2 (germline): SGHDN, FVKESK. Written as DNA, the CDR3 is TGTGCCAGCAGCCAGAGGCGGGACAGGGTTGTCAATGAGCAGTTCTTC. This gives the protein CASSQRRDRVVNEQFF.

J is TRBJ1-1 and V is TRBV21-1; the DNA was not used to check the table's D call, TRBD1. TRBV21-1 is labeled a pseudogene. The CDR3 runs 16 residues. For the CDR3, the DNA is TGTGCCAGCAGCGACCGGGACAGGTTAACGAACACTGAAGCTTTCTTT. Amino acids: CASSDRDRLTNTEAFF.

The chain couples TRBV7-3 to TRBJ1-2, with D possibly matching TRBD1 (5 bases). The CDR3 runs to 13 residues. The germline V gene encodes CDR1 SGHTA and CDR2 FQGTGA. V dropped 0 bases and J dropped 7 bases, with 9 bases sitting between them. CDR3: CASSLTGRGGYTF. The CDR3 coding sequence is TGTGCCAGCAGCTTAACGGGGAGGGGTGGCTACACCTTC.

The chain combines TRBV29-1 with TRBJ1-1; TRBD1 might be the D (6 bases). Trimming pared 3 bases from V and 5 bases from J, leaving 19 bases between. CDR3 length equals 15 residues. Germline CDR1 and CDR2: SQVTM and ANQGSEA. The CDR3 protein is CSVDWGGAGRTEAFF. The CDR3 coding sequence is TGCAGCGTTGATTGGGGGGGCGCGGGAAGGACTGAAGCTTTCTTT.

This chain links TRBV2 with TRBJ1-1; D is perhaps TRBD1 (6 bases). The germline V and J ends were trimmed by 6 bases and 0 bases, with 14 bases remaining between them. The CDR3 has 15 residues. Germline V gene lookup returns CDR1 SNHLY and CDR2 FYNNEI. CDR3 region: CASRRTDSMNTEAFF. The DNA of the CDR3 is TGTGCCAGCAGGCGGACAGATTCCATGAACACTGAAGCTTTCTTT.

CDR3 protein: CASSISGASPPGELFF. CDR3 nucleotide sequence: TGTGCCAGCAGCATCAGCGGGGCCTCCCCACCGGGGGAGCTGTTTTTT. The chain couples TRBV7-3 to TRBJ2-2; 7 bases align to TRBD2. Germline V lookup: CDR1 SGHTA, CDR2 FQGTGA. V gave up 5 bases and J gave up 8 bases; unmatched junction bases: 14. The CDR3 spans 16 residues.

The chain couples TRBV18 to TRBJ2-1, with a possible D match to TRBD1 (6 bases). The CDR3 is 16 residues long. V lost 3 bases, J lost 0 bases, and 12 bases lay in between. Germline CDR1 is KGHSH and CDR2 is LQKENI. The CDR3 coding sequence is TGTGCCAGCTCACCCCAGAGGGGGTTCTCCTACAATGAGCAGTTCTTC. Amino acid sequence: CASSPQRGFSYNEQFF.

This clone has just a few counts. Since a far larger clone is one base different, this is likely a read error. The chain links TRBV5-6 to TRBJ2-1; D remains unclear. The CDR3 runs 8 residues. Germline V gene sequence: CDR1 SGHDT, CDR2 YYEEEE. Trimming took off 6 bases at V and 14 bases at J, with 6 bases between the two ends. CDR3 region: CASTSKFF. CDR3 in DNA: TGTGCCAGCACATCAAAGTTCTTC.

The chain links TRBV2 to TRBJ1-2; 7 bases fit TRBD1. This CDR3 has 14 residues. J gave up 4 bases and V 2 bases, and 4 bases lay outside the gene matches. Looked up from germline, CDR1 is SNHLY and CDR2 is FYNNEI. The CDR3 DNA reads TGTGCCAGCAGTGAAAGGACAGGCTTCTATGGCTACACCTTC. Protein sequence: CASSERTGFYGYTF.